This is a list of T cell receptor beta chains from one sample in a study of technical replicates of blood from a few donors. Some clones are missing from TCRdb's copy, which holds only in-frame ones; the method was immunoSEQ multiplex PCR. The sample includes 75,000 to 90,000 clones, roughly 96% of them seen just once. Sequenced: T cells isolated from PBMCs. Receptors were obtained from a human donor in good health. The CDR3 runs from the conserved cysteine through the conserved F or W. A D gene is named only where the DNA matches it firmly. Clone size appears in some rows only: once, few, many, or a class for an expanded clone.

v_gene	j_gene	abundance	d_gene	CDR3nt	CDR3aa
TRBV6-1	TRBJ2-7	-	TRBD1	TGTGCCAGCAGGACAGGGGATATTAGTTACGAGCAGTACTTC	CASRTGDISYEQYF
TRBV7-2	TRBJ2-5	-	TRBD2	TGTGCCAGCAGCTTTCTAGCGGGAGTTGAACAAGAGACCCAGTACTTC	CASSFLAGVEQETQYF
TRBV6-5	TRBJ1-1	-	-	TGTGCCAGCAGCAAGGGAGCTTTGAACACTGAAGCTTTCTTT	CASSKGALNTEAFF
TRBV28	TRBJ2-1	-	TRBD2	TGTGCCAGCAGTTTTGAGCGGGAGTTGGGTGAGCAGTTCTTC	CASSFERELGEQFF
TRBV2	TRBJ2-5	-	-	TGTGCCAGCAGTGAAGGGTCGGGCCTGAGGGGGCAAGAGACCCAGTACTTC	CASSEGSGLRGQETQYF
TRBV29-1	TRBJ2-7	-	-	TGCAGCGCGGGAAGCGGGTTATACGAGCAGTACTTC	CSAGSGLYEQYF
TRBV27	TRBJ2-5	-	-	TGTGCCAGCAGTTCAAACAGGTACCAAGAGACCCAGTACTTC	CASSSNRYQETQYF
TRBV25-1	TRBJ1-5	-	-	TGTGCCAGCAGTCCAGGACTCGGTAGCAATCAGCCCCAGCATTTT	CASSPGLGSNQPQHF
TRBV9	TRBJ2-7	once	TRBD2	TGTGCCAGCAGCGGGCTGGCTGGAACCTCGGGGGGTTACGAGCAGTACTTC	CASSGLAGTSGGYEQYF
TRBV29-1	TRBJ2-1	-	-	TGCAGCGTTACAGGGTTCTCCTACAATGAGCAGTTCTTC	CSVTGFSYNEQFF
TRBV11-2	TRBJ2-1	-	-	TGTGCCAGCAGCTCCGCCCTACTAGCCAATGAGCAGTTCTTC	CASSSALLANEQFF
TRBV25-1	TRBJ2-7	-	TRBD2	TGTGCCAGCAGTGAAGGTACGAGCGGGAGCGTGGCCTACGAGCAGTACTTC	CASSEGTSGSVAYEQYF
TRBV2	TRBJ2-7	once	-	TGTGCCAGCAGGTATGACAGCTACGAGCAGTACTTC	CASRYDSYEQYF
TRBV28	TRBJ1-2	-	TRBD1	TGTGCCACCGACAGGGGCGTAGACTACACCTTC	CATDRGVDYTF
TRBV7-8	TRBJ1-5	-	-	TGTGCCAGCAGCTTAAATCGGTTCCCCGAAAATCAGCCCCAGCATTTT	CASSLNRFPENQPQHF
TRBV7-9	TRBJ2-1	-	-	TGTGCCAGCAGCTTACAGGACTGGTCACCTCCGGGTGAGCAGTTCTTC	CASSLQDWSPPGEQFF
TRBV5-1	TRBJ2-3	few	-	TGCGCCAGCATTTCAGGGAGCAGGACTATCACAGATACGCAGTATTTT	CASISGSRTITDTQYF
TRBV5-4	TRBJ2-3	-	TRBD2	TGTGCCAGCAGCCTCCAAAGAGCTAGCGGGAGTTTAGATACGCAGTATTTT	CASSLQRASGSLDTQYF
TRBV7-9	TRBJ2-2	-	-	TGTGCCAGCAGCTTAATTCCCGGGAGTCTAACCGGGGAGCTGTTTTTT	CASSLIPGSLTGELFF
TRBV6-5	TRBJ2-7	-	-	TGTGCCAGCGCGGGGACAGCCTCCTCCTCCGAGCAGTACTTC	CASAGTASSSEQYF
TRBV30	TRBJ1-5	once	TRBD1	TGTGCCTGGAGTGGACAGGGCGTCCTCAATCAGCCCCAGCATTTT	CAWSGQGVLNQPQHF
TRBV10-1	TRBJ1-1	once	-	TGCGCCAGCAGTCGGGGAGGAACTGAAGCTTTCTTT	CASSRGGTEAFF
TRBV5-5	TRBJ1-5	-	TRBD1	TGTGCCAGCAGCCCGGACAGGGCCAATCAGCCCCAGCATTTT	CASSPDRANQPQHF
TRBV19	TRBJ1-5	-	-	TGTGCCAGTGCATCTCGAGGACAGCCCCAGCATTTT	CASASRGQPQHF
TRBV19	TRBJ2-7	-	TRBD2	TGTGCCAGTAGTGGTAGAGCGGGAGGCCGCGAGCAGTACTTC	CASSGRAGGREQYF
TRBV5-5	TRBJ2-1	-	-	TGTGCCAGCAGCTTGGCCTTTGCGGCCGTGGATGAGCAGTTCTTC	CASSLAFAAVDEQFF
TRBV19	TRBJ2-3	-	-	TGTGCCAGTAGTATGCTCGGGGCAGATACGCAGTATTTT	CASSMLGADTQYF
TRBV10-3	TRBJ2-7	-	TRBD1	TGTGCCATCAGTGAGTCGACGGGACAGGGGGTTTACGAGCAGTACTTC	CAISESTGQGVYEQYF
TRBV9	TRBJ2-2	-	-	TGTGCCAGCAGCCGAAGCCCCGGGGAGCTGTTTTTT	CASSRSPGELFF
TRBV5-4	TRBJ2-5	-	-	TGTGCCAGCAGTCAGGATTGGGAGACCCAGTACTTC	CASSQDWETQYF
TRBV11-2	TRBJ2-7	-	-	TGTGCCAGCAGAGCGGGTCCTCCCTACGAGCAGTACTTC	CASRAGPPYEQYF
TRBV9	TRBJ1-2	-	-	TGTGCCAGCAGCCCAAGCGGGGACCTGATTTATGGCTACACCTTC	CASSPSGDLIYGYTF
TRBV7-2	TRBJ2-3	-	TRBD1	TGTGCCAGCAGCCTGCTGCTCCGGGACAGGGAAAATACGCAGTATTTT	CASSLLLRDRENTQYF
TRBV29-1	TRBJ2-1	-	-	TGCAGCGTAGAGGACAGCAACATTAATGAGCAGTTCTTC	CSVEDSNINEQFF
TRBV12-5	TRBJ2-7	-	TRBD1	TGTGCTAGTGGTTTGGTCCTCGACAGGGGGTCTTCCTACGAGCAGTACTTC	CASGLVLDRGSSYEQYF
TRBV5-1	TRBJ1-1	many	-	TGCGCCAGCAGCCCAAGGACAGACCGGAACACTGAAGCTTTCTTT	CASSPRTDRNTEAFF
TRBV10-3	TRBJ2-5	once	TRBD2	TGTGCCATCAGTGAGGAACTAGCGGGAGGGGAGACCCAGTACTTC	CAISEELAGGETQYF
TRBV29-1	TRBJ1-1	-	TRBD1	TGCAGCATATACAGGGGACACACTGAAGCTTTCTTT	CSIYRGHTEAFF
TRBV5-1	TRBJ2-5	-	-	TGCGCCAGCAGCTTGAATAGCGGAGGGACCCAGTACTTC	CASSLNSGGTQYF
TRBV5-1	TRBJ1-1	-	TRBD1	TGCGCCAGCAGCTTTCAGCAGGGGGCTGAAGCTTTCTTT	CASSFQQGAEAFF
TRBV5-5	TRBJ1-5	-	-	TGTGCCAGCAGCCGCGGACAGAGCAATCAGCCCCAGCATTTT	CASSRGQSNQPQHF
TRBV9	TRBJ2-7	-	-	TGTGCCAGCAGCGTAGGCGGCTCCTCCTACGAGCAGTACTTC	CASSVGGSSYEQYF
TRBV6-5	TRBJ1-2	-	-	TGTGCCAGCAGTTACCTACAGGATAATGAAGGCTACACCTTC	CASSYLQDNEGYTF
TRBV30	TRBJ2-5	-	TRBD1	TGTGCCTGGAGTTCCGACAGGGTCCTTGAGACCCAGTACTTC	CAWSSDRVLETQYF
TRBV11-3	TRBJ2-4	-	TRBD1	TGTGCCAGCAGCCCAGGGGGAGCCGAAAACATTCAGTACTTC	CASSPGGAENIQYF
TRBV4-1	TRBJ1-2	-	-	TGCGCCAGCAGCCAAGCTGCCGGGGGCTATGGCTACACCTTC	CASSQAAGGYGYTF
TRBV11-3	TRBJ2-7	-	-	TGTGCCAGCAGACCCGAAGGAGGACTGTCCTACGAGCAGTACTTC	CASRPEGGLSYEQYF
TRBV6-4	TRBJ2-2	-	-	TGTGCCAGCAGCCGGGAGCCCCAAGCCGGGGAGCTGTTTTTT	CASSREPQAGELFF